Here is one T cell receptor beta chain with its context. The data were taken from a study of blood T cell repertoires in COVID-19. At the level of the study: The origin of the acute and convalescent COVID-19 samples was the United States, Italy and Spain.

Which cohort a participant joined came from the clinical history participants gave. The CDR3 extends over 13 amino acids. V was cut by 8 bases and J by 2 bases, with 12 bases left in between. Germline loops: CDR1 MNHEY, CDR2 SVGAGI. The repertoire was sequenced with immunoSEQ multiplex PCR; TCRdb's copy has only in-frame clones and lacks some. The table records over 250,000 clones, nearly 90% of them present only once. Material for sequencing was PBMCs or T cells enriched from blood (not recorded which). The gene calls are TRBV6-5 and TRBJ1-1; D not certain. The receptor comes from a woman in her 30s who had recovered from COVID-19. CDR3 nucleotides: TGTGCCAGCGCGGTAAGGATAAACACTGAAGCTTTCTTT. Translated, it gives CASAVRINTEAFF.